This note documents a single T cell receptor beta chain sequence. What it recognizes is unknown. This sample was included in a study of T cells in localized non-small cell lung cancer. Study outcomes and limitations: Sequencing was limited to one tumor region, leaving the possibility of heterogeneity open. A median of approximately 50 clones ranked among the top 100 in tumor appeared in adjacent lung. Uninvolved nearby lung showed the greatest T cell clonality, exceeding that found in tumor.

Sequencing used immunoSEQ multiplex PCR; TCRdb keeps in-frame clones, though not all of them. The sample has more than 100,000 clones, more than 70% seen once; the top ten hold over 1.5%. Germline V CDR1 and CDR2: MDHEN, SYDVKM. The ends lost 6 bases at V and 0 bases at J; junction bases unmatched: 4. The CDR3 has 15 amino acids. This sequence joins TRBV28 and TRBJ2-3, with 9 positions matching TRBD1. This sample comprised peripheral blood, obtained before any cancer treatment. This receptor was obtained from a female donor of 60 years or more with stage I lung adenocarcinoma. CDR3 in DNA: TGTGCCAGCAGCCCAGGACAGGGGAGCACAGATACGCAGTATTTT. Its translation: CASSPGQGSTDTQYF.